Presented here are 18 T cell receptor beta chains from one specimen sequenced in a study of cytomegalovirus exposure and HLA in healthy donors. In the PCR, 60 Vbeta and 13 Jbeta primers were used. Profiling relied on immunoSEQ multiplex PCR, and the TCRdb table lists in-frame clones only, not all of them. The table has about 120,000 clones, roughly 79% seen once. Input material: PBMCs. The receptors were sampled from a woman aged 25-40 years in good health and CMV-seronegative.

The chain is built from TRBV2 and TRBJ2-4; possibly TRBD2 for D (6 bases). The CDR3 loop spans 18 amino acids. Per germline, CDR1 SNHLY and CDR2 FYNNEI. V lost 2 bases and J lost 0, with 17 bases in between. The CDR3 nucleotides are TGTGCCAGCAGTGAAACAGCGGGTTACACCTTAGCCAAAAACATTCAGTACTTC. It translates to CASSETAGYTLAKNIQYF.

This clone has a single count. The CDR3 sequence: CASSYPGVSNEQYF. The CDR3 nucleotides are TGTGCCAGCAGTTACCCCGGGGTATCCAACGAGCAGTACTTC. The V gene is TRBV6-5, the J gene TRBJ2-7, with D perhaps TRBD2 (5 bases). Trimming took off 2 bases at V and 5 bases at J, with 13 bases between the two ends. Germline-derived CDR1 and CDR2 are MNHEY and SVGAGI. The CDR3 runs 14 residues.

There are a few counts of this clone. V gene TRBV7-8 combines with J gene TRBJ2-5; the D gene is possibly TRBD2 (6 bases). The germline V gene has CDR1 SGHVS and CDR2 FQNEAQ. V dropped 5 bases and J dropped 1 base, with 14 bases sitting between them. The CDR3 is 15 residues long. CDR3 sequence (DNA): TGTGCCAGCAGCCCGCGGGACGGCGGCCAAGAGACCCAGTACTTC. This translates into CASSPRDGGQETQYF. The full variable domain, its missing parts supplied by reference TRBV7-8 and TRBJ2-5, is GAGVSQSPRYKVAKRGQDVALRCDPISGHVSLFWYQQALGQGPEFLTYFQNEAQLDKSGLPSDRFFAERPEGSVSTLKIQRTQQEDSAVYLCASSPRDGGQETQYFGPGTRLLVL.

The J gene is TRBJ2-7, the V gene TRBV2; the match to TRBD1 covers 8 bases. There are 16 residues in the CDR3. CDR1 and CDR2 (germline): SNHLY, FYNNEI. The V gene end was trimmed by 5 bases and the J gene end by 2 bases; junction bases not matched to a gene: 11. The CDR3 reads CASSSGQAFNTYEQYF. CDR3 sequence (DNA): TGTGCCAGCAGTTCGGGACAGGCCTTCAATACCTACGAGCAGTACTTC.

This chain connects TRBV7-2 to TRBJ2-5, with 8 bases matching TRBD2. The germline CDR1 and CDR2 sequences are SGHTA and FQGNSA. After removal of 6 bases from V and 2 bases from J, the junction contained 11 bases not matched to a gene. CDR3 length: 16 amino acids. Here the CDR3 reads CASSLGTSGSQETQYF. The DNA for the CDR3 is TGTGCCAGCAGTCTCGGGACTAGTGGGTCACAAGAGACCCAGTACTTC.

V is TRBV5-6 and J is TRBJ2-7; 12 bases map to TRBD1. The CDR3 length is 14 residues. The ends lost 4 bases at V and 6 bases at J; junction bases unmatched: 5. In germline, CDR1 is SGHDT, CDR2 YYEEEE. The CDR3 sequence: CASSAGTGGFEQYF. The CDR3 bases are TGTGCCAGCAGCGCCGGGACAGGGGGCTTCGAGCAGTACTTC.

The rearrangement uses TRBV28 and TRBJ2-1, with D tentatively TRBD2 (5 bases). The CDR3 runs 15 residues. V was trimmed by 10 bases and J by 0 bases, leaving 16 bases between them. Germline CDR1 and CDR2: MDHEN and SYDVKM. This chain's CDR3 is CATCSLAPSYNEQFF. In nucleotides, the CDR3 is TGTGCCACCTGCAGTCTAGCCCCCTCCTACAATGAGCAGTTCTTC.

V is TRBV11-3 and J is TRBJ2-1, with TRBD2 identical over 11 bases. Germline trimming cut 6 bases from V and 7 bases from J; bases unmatched to any gene: 20. Per the germline V gene, CDR1 is SGHNT and CDR2 is YENEEA. This CDR3 contains 19 residues. Written as DNA, the CDR3 is TGTGCCAGCAGTCGGCCCCCCACTTCACCGGGACTAGCGGCTAATGAGCAGTTCTTC. Its translation is CASSRPPTSPGLAANEQFF.

The chain combines TRBV9 with TRBJ1-6; no firm D call. V was pared by 0 bases and J by 9 bases, with 13 bases between. This CDR3 spans 15 amino acids. CDR1 and CDR2 (germline): SGDLS, YYNGEE. In DNA form, the CDR3 reads TGTGCCAGCAGCGTAGAATCGGGGTCTATTTCACCCCTCCACTTT. This codes for CASSVESGSISPLHF.

The chain has TRBV30 and TRBJ2-3, with D hard to call. Trimming shortened V by 7 bases and J by 4 bases, and 18 bases separated the two germline ends. This CDR3 comprises 14 residues. Germline V gene lookup returns CDR1 GTSNPN and CDR2 SVGIG (reference sequence). The CDR3 loop reads CASSGAKVADTQYF. The CDR3 DNA reads TGTGCCTCCTCCGGAGCGAAGGTGGCAGATACGCAGTATTTT.

The CDR3 DNA sequence: TGCAGCGCCACCGGGACTAGCGGGAGGATTCAGTTCTTC. This sequence encodes CSATGTSGRIQFF. The chain couples TRBV29-1 to TRBJ2-1; the match to TRBD2 covers 15 bases. Germline-derived CDR1 and CDR2 are SQVTM and ANQGSEA. The J segment lost 13 bases and the V segment lost 7 bases, leaving 8 bases of the junction unmatched. The CDR3 has 13 amino acids.

The chain couples TRBV13 to TRBJ1-6, with TRBD1 identical over 9 bases. Germline CDR1 PRHDT, CDR2 FYEKMQ (reference sequence). V lost 3 bases and J lost 8; bases outside the gene matches: 2. This CDR3 has 14 amino acids. The CDR3 DNA reads as TGTGCCAGCAGCTTGGGACAGGGATATTCACCCCTCCACTTT. It specifies CASSLGQGYSPLHF. Full variable domain (rest looked up from reference TRBV13 and TRBJ1-6): AAGVIQSPRHLIKEKRETATLKCYPIPRHDTVYWYQQGPGQDPQFLISFYEKMQSDKGSIPDRFSAQQFSDYHSELNMSSLELGDSALYFCASSLGQGYSPLHFGNGTRLTVT.

Note on this clone: At one boundary the junction diverges from the germline segment, which might be a read error. The CDR3, as DNA: TGTGCTAGCAGCCCCAGGGCGGGAGTCGGAGACAATGAGCAGTTCTTC. Protein sequence: CASSPRAGVGDNEQFF. This chain connects TRBV7-7 to TRBJ2-1, with 7 bases identical to TRBD2. Germline V gene data show CDR1 as SSHAT and CDR2 as FNYEAQ (reference sequence). The length of the CDR3 is 16 residues.

This rearrangement joins TRBV2 to TRBJ2-1; 11 bases are a match to TRBD2. Germline CDR1 and CDR2: SNHLY and FYNNEI. V gave up 6 bases and J gave up 7 bases; unmatched junction bases: 14. This CDR3 spans 17 amino acids. Here the CDR3 reads CASSAFRGGTSGNEQFF. CDR3 DNA sequence: TGTGCCAGCAGCGCCTTTAGGGGAGGGACTAGCGGAAATGAGCAGTTCTTC. Full variable domain (missing parts from reference TRBV2 and TRBJ2-1): EPEVTQTPSHQVTQMGQEVILRCVPISNHLYFYWYRQILGQKVEFLVSFYNNEISEKSEIFDDQFSVERPDGSNFTLKIRSTKLEDSAMYFCASSAFRGGTSGNEQFFGPGTRLTVL.

This clone was counted once. This sequence joins TRBV5-1 and TRBJ2-2; 13 bases agree with TRBD2. Trimming took 4 bases from V and 6 from J; bases not matched to a gene: 12. The CDR3 has 18 amino acids. Germline V gene lookup returns CDR1 SGHRS and CDR2 YFSETQ. The CDR3 sequence: CASSVGPQGLAGAGELFF. CDR3 DNA: TGCGCCAGCAGCGTGGGGCCCCAAGGACTAGCGGGAGCCGGGGAGCTGTTTTTT.

This chain uses TRBV7-2 with TRBJ1-2; TRBD1 agrees at 10 bases. The CDR3 is 14 residues long. CDR1 is SGHTA, CDR2 FQGNSA, per germline. The J segment lost 5 bases and the V segment lost 5 bases, leaving 5 bases of the junction unmatched. CDR3 nucleotide sequence: TGTGCCAGCAGCCCCGGGACAGGGGTTTATGGCTACACCTTC. Amino acids: CASSPGTGVYGYTF.

The chain employs TRBV10-1 and TRBJ2-1; tentatively, D is TRBD2 (5 bases). Trimming shortened V by 2 bases and J by 3 bases, and 14 bases separated the two germline ends. Germline CDR1 reads WNHNN; CDR2 reads SYGVQD (reference sequence). This CDR3 region has 16 residues. The CDR3 here is CASSELTVTNYNEQFF. In DNA form, the CDR3 reads TGCGCCAGCAGTGAGCTAACCGTGACTAACTACAATGAGCAGTTCTTC.

The CDR3 sequence is CATSRGPGYEQYF. CDR3 DNA: TGTGCCACCAGCAGAGGGCCAGGCTACGAGCAGTACTTC. The chain joins TRBV15 to TRBJ2-7, with D unclear. The ends were cut back, 1 base at V and 3 bases at J, with 7 bases in the middle. CDR1 LNHNV and CDR2 YYDKDF come from the germline V gene (reference sequence). The CDR3 consists of 13 residues.